The clone carrying this T cell receptor (beta chain) came up many times. What it recognizes is unknown. Time point given: newly diagnosed GD, antithyroid drugs for less than 3 months. RNA from PBMCs was the source of the TCR library. CDR3 length: 15 residues. V was cut by 4 bases and J by 3 bases, with 12 bases left in between. Through Arm-PCR of CDR3 regions and iRepertoire HTBI primers, TCR beta libraries were built. TCRdb itself ran the multiplex PCR reads through MiXCR, one entry per CDR3 protein. Of approximately 350,000 distinct CDR3 sequences in the sample, about 12% were seen once. The data were obtained in a study of regulatory T cells in long-lasting Graves disease. The study, taken as a whole, reports: The TCR repertoire of persistent Graves' patients was less diverse than that of newly diagnosed ones. Favored gene segments in persistent disease were TRBV28, TRBJ1-2 and TRBJ2-5.

The sample was also linked to a second study, of T cells in Graves' hyperthyroidism and ophthalmopathy. That work adds: Used for diagnoses were clinical symptoms, serum thyroxine and TRAb, thyroid ultrasound and orbital computed tomography. Most expanded thyroid clonotypes above 0.001 recurred in blood.

The chain uses TRBV12-3 or TRBV12-4 and TRBJ2-2, with no clear D. This clonotype was sampled from a woman between 18 and 30 years old with Graves disease. Source: peripheral blood mononuclear cells (PBMCs), taken at new diagnosis, from a patient treated with antithyroid drugs. The CDR3 DNA reads as TGTGCCAGCAGTTACAACCTTTGGTACACCGGGGAGCTGTTTTTT. The encoded protein is CASSYNLWYTGELFF.